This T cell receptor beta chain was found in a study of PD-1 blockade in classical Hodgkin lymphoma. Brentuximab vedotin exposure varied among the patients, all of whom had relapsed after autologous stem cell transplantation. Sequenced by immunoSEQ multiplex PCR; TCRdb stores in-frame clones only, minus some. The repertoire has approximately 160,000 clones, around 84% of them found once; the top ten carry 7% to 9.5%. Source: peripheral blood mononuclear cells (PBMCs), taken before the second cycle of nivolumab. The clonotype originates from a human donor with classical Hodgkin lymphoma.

CDR3 coding DNA: TGTGCCAGCAGCTCCGCCCCTCTAGCGGGAGGCCCCTACGTCAAGCAGTACTTC. Amino acids: CASSSAPLAGGPYVKQYF. This chain links TRBV7-2 with TRBJ2-7, with 11 bases lining up with TRBD2. The CDR3 totals 18 residues. After removal of 4 bases from V and 8 bases from J, the junction contained 19 bases not matched to a gene. CDR1 is SGHTA and CDR2 is FQGNSA in the germline V gene.